Below are 26 T cell receptor beta chains sequenced from a single sample in a study of OX40 agonist ivuxolimab in advanced cancers. Sequenced by immunoSEQ multiplex PCR; TCRdb stores in-frame clones only, minus some. The top ten hold 0.77% of the sample, which has some 58,000 clones, 85% to 90% seen once. Material: CD4+ or CD8+ T cells sorted from blood, obtained in a trial of the OX40 agonist ivuxolimab. The receptors derive from an adult with an advanced solid tumor such as melanoma, head and neck, liver or kidney cancer.

CDR3 in amino acids: CASTLNEKLFF. The CDR3 DNA is TGTGCCAGCACTCTCAATGAAAAACTGTTTTTT. This chain uses TRBV6-1 with TRBJ1-4; D is ambiguous. The CDR3 spans 11 residues. V was pared by 7 bases and J by 5 bases, with 5 bases between. The germline CDR1 and CDR2 sequences are MNHNS and SASEGT.

The rearrangement joins TRBV5-1 to TRBJ1-5; no definite D call. Germline CDR1 and CDR2: SGHRS and YFSETQ. V was shortened by 0 bases and J by 7 bases, with 8 bases between the two germline ends. The CDR3 extends over 13 amino acids. CDR3 nucleotides: TGCGCCAGCAGCTTGGATGGTTACCAGCCCCAGCATTTT. Its protein is CASSLDGYQPQHF.

V and J are TRBV11-2 and TRBJ2-1; perhaps D is TRBD1 or TRBD2 (5 bases each). Germline CDR1 SGHAT, CDR2 FQNNGV. V was trimmed by 2 bases and J by 5 bases, leaving 10 bases between them. The CDR3 runs 14 residues. CDR3 nucleotides: TGTGCCAGCAGCTTACGGGGCAACCACAATGAGCAGTTCTTC. Protein sequence: CASSLRGNHNEQFF. Based on the CDR3 plus reference TRBV11-2 and TRBJ2-1, the full variable domain is EAGVAQSPRYKIIEKRQSVAFWCNPISGHATLYWYQQILGQGPKLLIQFQNNGVVDDSQLPKDRFSAERLKGVDSTLKIQPAKLEDSAVYLCASSLRGNHNEQFFGPGTRLTVL.

V gene TRBV18 combines with J gene TRBJ2-2, with 8 bases identical to TRBD1. The germline V gene encodes CDR1 KGHSH and CDR2 LQKENI. This CDR3 is 14 amino acids long. The J segment lost 3 bases and the V segment lost 3 bases, leaving 0 bases of the junction unmatched. The CDR3 nucleotides are TGTGCCAGCTCACCGACAGGGGACACCGGGGAGCTGTTTTTT. Its translation is CASSPTGDTGELFF.

This clone is a singleton in its sample. The rearrangement links TRBV18 to TRBJ1-2, with D hard to call. Germline-derived CDR1 and CDR2 are KGHSH and LQKENI. The V end lost 2 bases, the J end lost 3 bases, and 16 bases lay between the germline ends. The CDR3 covers 16 residues. CDR3 DNA: TGTGCCAGCTCACCAAAAGTACCGTCAGTGGACTATGGCTACACCTTC. Translated, it gives CASSPKVPSVDYGYTF. Drawing the rest from reference TRBV18 and TRBJ1-2, the complete variable domain is NAGVMQNPRHLVRRRGQEARLRCSPMKGHSHVYWYRQLPEEGLKFMVYLQKENIIDESGMPKERFSAEFPKEGPSILRIQQVVRGDSAAYFCASSPKVPSVDYGYTFGSGTRLTVV.

This chain links TRBV19 with TRBJ1-1, with a tentative D call TRBD1 (6 bases). CDR1 is LNHDA, CDR2 SQIVND, per germline (reference sequence). Trimming pared 6 bases from V and 6 bases from J, leaving 14 bases between. The length of the CDR3 is 13 residues. The CDR3 protein is CASRTTGIPEAFF. Written as DNA, the CDR3 is TGTGCCAGTAGGACCACAGGGATCCCTGAAGCTTTCTTT.

V is TRBV5-1 and J is TRBJ1-1; 8 positions match TRBD1. After removal of 4 bases from V and 0 bases from J, the junction contained 8 bases not matched to a gene. The CDR3 consists of 16 residues. Germline V gives CDR1 SGHRS, CDR2 YFSETQ. The CDR3 bases are TGCGCCAGCAGCCCGGGACAGGTCCTCATGAACACTGAAGCTTTCTTT. Translated, it gives CASSPGQVLMNTEAFF.

The chain combines TRBV7-8 with TRBJ2-3, with 10 bases lining up with TRBD2. This CDR3 is built from 15 residues. CDR1 is SGHVS, CDR2 FQNEAQ, per germline. J gave up 1 base and V 5 bases, and 3 bases lay outside the gene matches. CDR3 loop: CASSPSGRGTDTQYF. Here the CDR3 DNA reads TGTGCCAGCAGCCCCAGCGGGAGGGGCACAGATACGCAGTATTTT.

The gene calls are TRBV10-2 and TRBJ2-7; 11 nucleotides match TRBD2. The germline V gene has CDR1 WSHSY and CDR2 SAAADI. V lost 7 bases to trimming and J lost 3 bases; unmatched junction nucleotides: 8. CDR3 length: 15 amino acids. CDR3 bases: TGCGCCAGCAAAACCGGGACTAGCGGCGACTACGAGCAGTACTTC. Translated, it gives CASKTGTSGDYEQYF.

This chain connects TRBV6-1 to TRBJ1-5; 8 nucleotides align to TRBD1. Germline-derived CDR1 and CDR2 are MNHNS and SASEGT. V shed 6 bases and J 2 bases; nucleotides not matched to a gene: 6. The CDR3 runs 15 residues. CDR3 in DNA: TGTGCCAGCAGCCTCCAGACAGGGGGCAATCAGCCCCAGCATTTT. This codes for CASSLQTGGNQPQHF.

V is TRBV6-1 and J is TRBJ1-1; a possible D gene is TRBD1 (6 bases). This CDR3 is built from 13 residues. From germline, CDR1 is MNHNS and CDR2 SASEGT. Trimming took 4 bases from V and 4 from J, leaving 10 bases between them. CDR3 sequence (DNA): TGTGCCAGCAGTGGGGGGCGGGCCACTGAAGCTTTCTTT. This codes for CASSGGRATEAFF.

The chain couples TRBV27 to TRBJ2-1, with 7 bases identical to TRBD2. J was trimmed by 3 bases and V by 1 base; bases with no gene match: 6. Germline V CDR1 and CDR2: MNHEY, SMNVEV (reference sequence). The CDR3 totals 16 residues. CDR3 coding DNA: TGTGCCAGCAGTTTATTGACTAGCAGGATCTACAATGAGCAGTTCTTC. Translation gives CASSLLTSRIYNEQFF.

The chain employs TRBV9 and TRBJ2-1; 13 nucleotides agree with TRBD2. V lost 3 bases to trimming and J lost 4 bases; unmatched junction nucleotides: 4. CDR1 is SGDLS, CDR2 YYNGEE, per germline. The CDR3 has 16 residues. In nucleotides, the CDR3 is TGTGCCAGCAGCGACAGGGGACTAGCGGGGTACAATGAGCAGTTCTTC. It codes for CASSDRGLAGYNEQFF.

CDR3: CASSLATGRAGELFF. The CDR3 DNA is TGTGCCAGCAGCTTAGCGACAGGGAGGGCCGGGGAGCTGTTTTTT. The chain employs TRBV11-2 and TRBJ2-2; D tentatively fits TRBD1 or TRBD2 (7 bases each). Trimming took 1 base from V and 6 from J, leaving 12 bases between them. The CDR3 length is 15 residues. Germline CDR1 reads SGHAT; CDR2 reads FQNNGV.

V is TRBV29-1 and J is TRBJ1-1; D is undetermined. Germline V lookup: CDR1 SQVTM, CDR2 ANQGSEA. Trimming removed 7 bases at V and 1 base at J, with 7 bases between. The length of the CDR3 is 11 residues. CDR3 nucleotides: TGCAGCGGCGGATCGAACACTGAAGCTTTCTTT. Its translation: CSGGSNTEAFF.

This chain uses TRBV10-3 with TRBJ1-1; maybe TRBD1 (5 bases). The CDR3 loop spans 13 amino acids. V lost 9 bases and J lost 0, with 11 bases in between. From germline, CDR1 is ENHRY and CDR2 SYGVKD. CDR3 nucleotides: TGTGCCATTAAGGGACGGTTGAACACTGAAGCTTTCTTT. As protein: CAIKGRLNTEAFF.

This chain links TRBV5-1 with TRBJ1-4, with TRBD1 identical over 10 bases. CDR3 size: 16 residues. Germline values: CDR1 SGHRS, CDR2 YFSETQ. V was clipped by 4 bases and J by 5 bases; unmatched bases: 8. DNA for the CDR3: TGCGCCAGCAGCGAGTTGGGACAGGGGAACAATGAAAAACTGTTTTTT. Translating gives CASSELGQGNNEKLFF.

The chain couples TRBV30 to TRBJ1-3; D is possibly TRBD1 (5 bases). Germline CDR1 GTSNPN, CDR2 SVGIG (reference sequence). The CDR3 runs 13 residues. V gave up 8 bases and J gave up 1 base, with 12 bases separating them. CDR3 sequence: CAGGAKSGNTIYF. CDR3 sequence (DNA): TGTGCCGGAGGGGCGAAGTCTGGAAACACCATATATTTT.

This clone appeared a single time. V is TRBV6-1 and J is TRBJ1-1, with 7 positions matching TRBD1. J was trimmed by 10 bases and V by 6 bases; bases with no gene match: 14. The germline gives CDR1 MNHNS, CDR2 SASEGT. This CDR3 spans 14 amino acids. CDR3 DNA: TGTGCCAGCAGGCCCCACCGGGACAGCCTAGTAGCTTTCTTT. This encodes CASRPHRDSLVAFF.

The chain joins TRBV2 to TRBJ2-6; 7 bases line up with TRBD1. Germline V gene data show CDR1 as SNHLY and CDR2 as FYNNEI. After removal of 7 bases from V and 4 bases from J, the junction contained 10 bases not matched to a gene. This CDR3 comprises 16 residues. CDR3 DNA: TGTGCCAGCACCCTCCTCAGGGGGTCGGGGGCCAACGTCCTGACTTTC. Translated: CASTLLRGSGANVLTF.

This clone is classed as medium-sized. The chain links TRBV28 to TRBJ1-6; D is unresolved. Trimming left V 5 bases short and J 5 bases short, with 13 bases between. The CDR3 has 15 residues. In germline, CDR1 is MDHEN, CDR2 SYDVKM. CDR3 DNA: TGTGCCAGCAGTCGGAAATCGGGGAATAATTCACCCCTCCACTTT. It yields the protein CASSRKSGNNSPLHF.

The chain joins TRBV27 to TRBJ2-2; D is uncertain. The CDR3 totals 14 residues. V was trimmed by 2 bases and J by 1 base, leaving 5 bases between them. The germline CDR1 and CDR2 sequences are MNHEY and SMNVEV (reference sequence). The CDR3 loop is CASSLRGNTGELFF. The CDR3 DNA is TGTGCCAGCAGTTTAAGAGGGAACACCGGGGAGCTGTTTTTT.

The V gene is TRBV20-1, the J gene TRBJ2-7, with D possibly being TRBD2 (5 bases). The CDR3 has 11 residues. Germline CDR1 reads DFQATT; CDR2 reads SNEGSKA (reference sequence). Trimming took 5 bases from V and 1 from J, leaving 6 bases between them. CDR3: CSALASYEQYF. In nucleotides, the CDR3 is TGCAGTGCTCTAGCTTCCTACGAGCAGTACTTC.

The chain employs TRBV18 and TRBJ1-2, with no clear D. V was trimmed by 3 bases and J by 4 bases, leaving 12 bases between them. From germline, CDR1 is KGHSH and CDR2 LQKENI. The CDR3 length is 14 residues. The CDR3 spells CASSPTPRPYGYTF. CDR3 bases: TGTGCCAGCTCACCGACCCCACGGCCCTATGGCTACACCTTC.

This clone was counted a single time. The chain recombines TRBV21-1 with TRBJ1-1; the D call TRBD1 from the table was never checked on the DNA. TRBV21-1 counts as a pseudogene. This CDR3 comprises 15 residues. The CDR3 DNA sequence: TGTGCCAGCAGCACCTCCGGGACAGAGAACACTGAAGCTTTCTTT. Translated: CASSTSGTENTEAFF.

The V call is TRBV5-1, the J call TRBJ2-5; 10 nucleotides align to TRBD2. TRBJ2-7 matches the DNA end more closely, so the J call is doubtful. Per germline, CDR1 SGHRS and CDR2 YFSETQ. This CDR3 contains 15 residues. CDR3 region: CASSLSGLAGAEQYF. In DNA form, the CDR3 reads TGCGCCAGCAGCTTGTCGGGCCTAGCGGGAGCCGAGCAGTACTTC.